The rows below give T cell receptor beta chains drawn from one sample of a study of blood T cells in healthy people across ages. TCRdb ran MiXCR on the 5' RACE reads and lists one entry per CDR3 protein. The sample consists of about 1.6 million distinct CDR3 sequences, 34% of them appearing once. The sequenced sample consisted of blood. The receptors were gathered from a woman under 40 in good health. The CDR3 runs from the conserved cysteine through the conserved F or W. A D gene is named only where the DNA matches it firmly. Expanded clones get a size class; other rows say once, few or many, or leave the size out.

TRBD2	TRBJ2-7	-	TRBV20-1	CSAGRDSKGEQYF	TGCAGTGCTGGGAGGGACTCGAAGGGCGAGCAGTACTTC
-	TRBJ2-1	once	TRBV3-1	CASSQCSHPHNGQFF	TGTGCCAGCAGCCAATGTTCCCACCCCCACAATGGGCAGTTCTTC
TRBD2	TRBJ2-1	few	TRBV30	CAWRRTRYNEQFF	TGTGCCTGGAGGAGGACTAGGTACAATGAGCAGTTCTTC
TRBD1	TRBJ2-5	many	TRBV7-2	CASSSGQGKTQYF	TGTGCCAGCAGCTCGGGACAGGGAAAGACCCAGTACTTC
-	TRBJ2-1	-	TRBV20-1	CSARAYTDNEQFF	TGCAGTGCTAGAGCGTACACGGACAATGAGCAGTTCTTC
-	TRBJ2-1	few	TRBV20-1	CSARARQSEFSEQFF	TGCAGTGCTAGAGCGCGCCAGTCAGAGTTCAGTGAGCAGTTCTTC
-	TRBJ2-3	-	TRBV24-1	CATSDPPKGTQYF	TGTGCCACCAGTGACCCCCCTAAGGGTACGCAGTATTTT
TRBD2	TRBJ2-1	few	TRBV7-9	CASQGLAERDEQFF	TGTGCCAGCCAGGGACTAGCGGAGAGGGATGAGCAGTTCTTC
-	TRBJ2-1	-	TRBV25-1	CASSEGLVGNEQFF	TGTGCCAGCAGTGAGGGGCTAGTAGGCAATGAGCAGTTCTTC
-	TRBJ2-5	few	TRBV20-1	CSARPSAVQETQYF	TGCAGTGCTCGCCCATCGGCGGTCCAAGAGACCCAGTACTTC
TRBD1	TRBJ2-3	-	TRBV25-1	CASSETSATGGDTQYF	TGTGCCAGCAGCGAAACCTCCGCGACAGGGGGAGATACGCAGTATTTT
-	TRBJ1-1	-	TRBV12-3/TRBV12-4	CASSLGGQAEAFF	TGTGCCAGCAGTTTAGGGGGGCAGGCTGAAGCTTTCTTT
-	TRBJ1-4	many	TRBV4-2	CASSPRPATNEKLFF	TGTGCCAGCAGCCCCCGCCCGGCAACTAATGAAAAACTGTTTTTT
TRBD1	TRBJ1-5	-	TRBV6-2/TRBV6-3	CASSWDRANQPQHF	TGTGCCAGCAGTTGGGACAGGGCCAATCAGCCCCAGCATTTT
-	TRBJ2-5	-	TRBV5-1	CAGSLGQQQETQYF	TGCGCCGGCAGCTTGGGTCAACAGCAAGAGACCCAGTACTTC
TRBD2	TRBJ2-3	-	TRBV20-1	CSARDRAAGGKTDTQYF	TGCAGTGCTAGAGATCGGGCAGCGGGGGGTAAGACAGATACGCAGTATTTT
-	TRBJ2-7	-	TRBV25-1	CASSEYGGASYVQYF	TGTGCCAGCAGTGAATATGGCGGGGCCTCCTACGTGCAGTACTTC
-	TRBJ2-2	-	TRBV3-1	CASSQWPSTGKLFF	TGTGCCAGCAGCCAATGGCCATCCACCGGGAAGCTGTTTTTT
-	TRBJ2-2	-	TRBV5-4	CASSDAMGATTGELFF	TGTGCCAGCAGCGACGCGATGGGGGCTACCACCGGGGAGCTGTTTTTT
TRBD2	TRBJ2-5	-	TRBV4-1	CAGSQAGAGTQETQYF	TGCGCCGGCAGCCAAGCGGGAGCGGGGACACAAGAGACCCAGTACTTC
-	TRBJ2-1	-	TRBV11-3	CASSFNRAGWDEQFF	TGTGCCAGCAGCTTTAATCGGGCAGGGTGGGATGAGCAGTTCTTC
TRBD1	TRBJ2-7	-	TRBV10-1	CASRENTGQGYEQYF	TGCGCCAGCAGGGAAAATACGGGACAGGGGTACGAGCAGTACTTC